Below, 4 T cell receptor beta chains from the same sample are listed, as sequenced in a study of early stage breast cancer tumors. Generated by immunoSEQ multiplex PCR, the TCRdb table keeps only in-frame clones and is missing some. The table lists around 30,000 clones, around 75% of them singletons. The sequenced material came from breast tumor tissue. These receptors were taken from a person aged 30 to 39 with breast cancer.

CDR3 sequence reads: CASTQGGGGYEQYF. CDR3 in DNA: TGTGCCAGCACCCAGGGTGGGGGGGGCTACGAGCAGTACTTC. The J gene is TRBJ2-7, the V gene TRBV28, with 7 bases lining up with TRBD2. The V gene's germline CDR1 is MDHEN and CDR2 SYDVKM. The CDR3 is 14 residues long. The V segment lost 7 bases and the J segment 3 bases; nucleotides outside the gene matches: 9.

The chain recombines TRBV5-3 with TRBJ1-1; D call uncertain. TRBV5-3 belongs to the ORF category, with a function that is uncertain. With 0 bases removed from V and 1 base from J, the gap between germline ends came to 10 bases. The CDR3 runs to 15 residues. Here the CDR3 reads CARSLDSNWNTEAFF. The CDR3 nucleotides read TGTGCCAGAAGCTTGGACTCTAACTGGAACACTGAAGCTTTCTTT.

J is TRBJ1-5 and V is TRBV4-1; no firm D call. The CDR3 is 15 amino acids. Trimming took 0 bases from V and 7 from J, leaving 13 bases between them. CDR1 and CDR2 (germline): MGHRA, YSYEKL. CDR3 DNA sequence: TGCGCCAGCAGCCAAGATGGAACCTCTGGGCAGCCCCAGCATTTT. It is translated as CASSQDGTSGQPQHF.

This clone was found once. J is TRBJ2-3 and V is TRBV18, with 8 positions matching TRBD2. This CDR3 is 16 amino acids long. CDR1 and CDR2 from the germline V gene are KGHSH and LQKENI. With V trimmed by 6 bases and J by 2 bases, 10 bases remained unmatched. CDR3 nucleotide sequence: TGTGCCAGCTCCCGTGGGGGCGGGAGGATCACAGATACGCAGTATTTT. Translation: CASSRGGGRITDTQYF. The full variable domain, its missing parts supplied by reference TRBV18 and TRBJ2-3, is NAGVMQNPRHLVRRRGQEARLRCSPMKGHSHVYWYRQLPEEGLKFMVYLQKENIIDESGMPKERFSAEFPKEGPSILRIQQVVRGDSAAYFCASSRGGGRITDTQYFGPGTRLTVL.